The sequence of this TCR beta chain was determined in a study of CD8+ T cells in alopecia areata. The sample holds a few counts of this clone. CDR1 SGHAT and CDR2 FQNNGV come from the germline V gene. The CDR3 spans 11 residues. Trimming cost V 5 bases and J 5 bases, with 6 bases left between them. Extraction and reverse transcription of RNA yielded cDNA as the sequencing template. Clones were read by immunoSEQ multiplex PCR, and TCRdb kept only the in-frame ones, dropping some. The profile shows 70,000 or so clones, roughly 60% of them singletons. This material consisted of CD8+ T cells sorted from blood, taken at week 0. This chain connects TRBV11-2 to TRBJ1-1; D not resolved. This TCR derives from a human donor with alopecia areata. CDR3 sequence: CASSPGTEAFF. The CDR3 nucleotides are TGTGCCAGCAGCCCGGGAACTGAAGCTTTCTTT.